The present T cell receptor beta chain was sequenced within a study of T cell responses to AZD1222 COVID-19 vaccine (dated by TCRdb to about 2021). General notes on the study: TCR sequencing was performed for some 250 trial participants, of whom approximately 200 were given two doses of AZD1222 and 26 were given two doses of MenACWY control vaccine. Trial participants were enrolled into age subgroups of 18-55, 56-69 and 70-plus years, which contained approximately 150, 28 and 58 TCR-sequenced participants, respectively. What the authors observed across the whole study: The vaccine-associated CD4 TCRs covered the entire spike protein, and the dominant responses fell in regions 160-218 and 743-854. Most participants were white British and females outnumbered males, and the authors suggested that clonal diversity may have been underestimated. A significant rise in spike-specific TCR breadth and depth was observed after two AZD1222 doses relative to day 0 and relative to MenACWY recipients. Conclusions about previously exposed vaccinees are limited because only a handful of AZD1222 recipients were SARS-CoV-2 seropositive at baseline. Reportedly, close to half of the unique spike-specific TCRs recognized epitopes lying outside the regions that are mutated in the B.1.351 and B.1.1.7 variants. In the small 56-69-year group, the increase in depth fell short of significance, most likely because of low power. Because no day 14 peak-response samples were available, the repertoires could be characterized only after the peak T cell response.

The germline ends are 15 bases apart after V is trimmed by 3 bases and J by 1 base. In the germline V gene, CDR1 corresponds to SGHDT and CDR2 to YYEEEE. From its cysteine to its phenylalanine, the CDR3 spans 16 amino acids. Here the CDR3 DNA is all that survives: 48 bases in frame from base 1. Points on this clone: The target of this receptor is not known. Base qualities were left out, and no much larger clone turns up one base away.

The CDR3 regions of human TCRbeta chains were analyzed by immunosequencing. Regarding the original processing steps: Repertoire TCRs were matched against a reference library of SARS-CoV-2-specific TCRs generated with the MIRA antigen-specificity platform. Breadth was defined as the fraction of unique TCRs that were SARS-CoV-2-associated, and depth was defined as the fraction of total T cells that were SARS-CoV-2-associated. Each spike-specific TCR was assigned to its reactive spike region and to a CD4 or CD8 class using the MIRA data. Log10-transformed breadth and depth values were compared by one-way ANOVA with Sidak's multiple comparisons tests. The table was pulled from immuneACCESS by TCRdb, which kept in-frame rearrangements only. Such tables lose some clones; where checked, under half of the loss comes from unresolved V genes, and the rest has no known cause. That table supplies the V and J calls and clone size; D and trimming were determined from the DNA. Within this sample are over 150,000 clones, with approximately 94% of them counted one time only. The ten most abundant clones make up 1.6% of the sample.

The time point label, read with the paper, signifies: about 28 days (+/-7) after the second vaccine dose. AZD1222 recipients given second doses at about 4 weeks or at about 12 weeks were pooled, since spike-specific TCR depth and breadth were not found to differ between the two schedules. Vaccinee samples were obtained from the UK trials COV001 and COV002, which included a single-blind randomized controlled phase 2/3 trial of AZD1222 (ChAdOx1 nCoV-19) in healthy adults. For TCRbeta chain sequencing, PBMC samples were collected from trial participants at day 0 and at day 28 after the second dose. This clonotype was obtained from an adult who received the AZD1222 COVID-19 vaccine. The receptor chain draws on TRBV5-6 and TRBJ2-3; TRBD2 is a weak D gene call, 6 bases matching. Material: peripheral blood, obtained 28 days after the second AZD1222 dose. The CDR3 sequence is CASSSRGGGRTDTQYF. The DNA is TGTGCCAGCAGCTCACGGGGCGGAGGGCGCACAGATACGCAGTATTTT.